The present entry profiles one T cell receptor beta chain with its context. In its sample, this clonotype was seen a few times. The antigen this receptor binds is unknown. No quality values exist for individual bases; no much larger clone is one base distant. This entry is derived from a study of blood T cells in healthy people across ages (dated by TCRdb to between 2015 and 2017). Background for the entire study: In model experiments, roughly one uniquely barcoded TCR beta cDNA molecule per two T cells was captured by template switching. Age-related changes in TCR beta repertoire diversity were measured in the study by deep sequencing normalized with unique cDNA molecular identifiers. The donors were divided into four age groups: young (average around 17 years), middle-aged (about 39), aged (approximately 62) and long-lived (roughly 88). Two additional independent replicas of 1 million unique cDNA reads from the same blood draw were analyzed for two donors (one aged 18 to 29 and one aged 80 or older). Broader findings and caveats from the paper: As age increased, observed TCR beta diversity per million T cells dropped in a roughly linear way, and a significant reduction was already evident by age 40. Total diversity estimates from one million sequenced T cells were considered lower bounds and underestimates. Since profiling was done on bulk unsorted PBMCs, naive and antigen-experienced compartments could not be conclusively compared. Compared with the aged group, the long-lived group had more naive CD4+ T cells, fewer expanded clones and increased TCR diversity, a pattern suggesting age selection. There was a strong correlation between observed TCR beta diversity and the percentage of naive T cells measured by flow cytometry. Donor CMV infection status was unknown, potentially confounding age-related changes in expanded clonotypes.

For this chain, trimming is 2 bases at the V end and 4 bases at the J end, and the number of junction bases without a gene match is 8. The germline V gene provides CDR1 MGHRA and CDR2 YSYEKL. From the cysteine up to the phenylalanine, the CDR3 has a length of 17 residues. The read is trimmed to its CDR3 DNA, 51 bases read in frame from base 1. The library was made by 5' RACE. The run used an Illumina HiSeq 2500. A second PCR of roughly 6 to 12 cycles was run with a J-beta primer mix and a sample-barcoded 5' primer. A template-switch 5' adaptor carrying 12 random nucleotides introduced a unique molecular identifier onto each TCR beta cDNA molecule. At least 3 million CDR3-containing paired-end reads were obtained from each sample. The Mint cDNA synthesis kit, primed by a TRBC-specific oligonucleotide, was used to synthesize first-strand cDNA from all RNA. After uracil-DNA glycosylase treatment, a first 18-cycle PCR used universal primers M1SS and BC2_uni_R on all cDNA. The authors processed their data as follows. Normalization of each sample was performed by random selection of 1 million high-quality reads, each carrying a distinct molecular identifier. Reads with shared molecular identifiers were discarded instead of being binned into consensus sequences. MiTCR, run with a Q25 quality threshold and the strictest error-elimination algorithm, handled CDR3 identification, clonotype clustering and error correction. A nonparametric unseen species model with Euler transformation was used to estimate a lower bound on total TCR beta diversity. TCRdb ran its own pipeline on the public reads, namely fastp trimming at Q25 and MiXCR clone calling, and kept in-frame beta chains. Rows matching on CDR3 protein sequence are summarized as one entry with the most common DNA and genes. These V and J calls derive from TCRdb rather than the authors' analysis. Within this sample are around 780,000 distinct CDR3 sequences, with around 25% of them counted one time only. The ten biggest clones cover less than 3.5% of the sample.

Systemically healthy Caucasian individuals from Russia, around 38 in total and aged 6 to 90 years, were included as donors. Each donor gave about 9.7 milliliters of peripheral blood, drawn into EDTA-treated Vacutainer tubes. PBMCs were isolated by Ficoll-Paque density-gradient centrifugation, with at least 6 million obtained per sample. Total RNA was extracted from PBMCs with Trizol reagent, with at least 5.5 micrograms obtained per sample. For every donor, an aliquot of PBMCs went through flow cytometry to measure the percentages of naive CD45RAhigh/CD27high T cells. This same sample was also part of a study on T cells of mothers and their children. The second paper further reports: Nine systemically healthy Caucasian individuals served as donors, namely three mothers together with their six children. cDNA synthesis used all of the extracted RNA, with about 1.5 ug of RNA in each 15 ul reaction. In the second PCR, sample barcodes and 2-4 random nucleotides were introduced via the M1S primer. More than 8.5 million TCR beta CDR3 reads were obtained from each mother, and roughly 3 million reads were obtained from each child. Thymic selection similarly shapes TCR recombination output in related and unrelated pairs, with minor effect from inherited differences. Normalized repertoire overlap in related mother-child pairs was always slightly higher than in unrelated mother-child pairs, but the difference was never significant. No persistent microchimeric T cell clones were found, with a detection sensitivity of 75 to 100 clones per million clonotypes. Deep NGS was used in the study to compare the TCR beta repertoires of mothers and children and to look for features that separate related mother-child pairs from unrelated individuals. The mean age was about 37 +/- 4 years for the mothers and roughly 11 +/- 4 years for the children. After adapter ligation was performed with NEBNext reagents, the libraries were sequenced on an Illumina HiSeq 2000 with 100+100 nt paired-end reads. To prevent cross-contamination, the mother and child libraries were prepared one month apart and sequenced in separate runs. Between 500,000 and 2,000,000 distinct TCR beta clonotypes were identified per donor. Naive TCR beta clonotypes were estimated from low-frequency clonotypes matched to each donor's FACS-determined naive share, without sorting.

This receptor was obtained from a boy younger than 18 in good health. The chain couples TRBV4-1 to TRBJ2-1; 10 middle bases align to TRBD2. The sample taken for sequencing was blood. CDR3 sequence: CASSQPRTSGLYNEQFF. The nucleotide sequence reads TGCGCCAGCAGCCAACCCCGGACTAGCGGATTATACAATGAGCAGTTCTTC.